This T cell receptor (beta chain) emerged from a study of blood T cells in healthy people across ages. A sample-barcoded 5' primer and a J-beta primer mix were used in a second PCR of about 6 to 12 cycles. In TCRdb, the 5' RACE reads were re-called with MiXCR into one record per CDR3 protein. There are about 1.4 million distinct CDR3 sequences in the sample; roughly 59% occur only once, and under 8.5% lies in the top ten. This clonotype was recorded only once. PBMCs, at least 6 million per sample, were isolated. In germline, CDR1 is MGHRA, CDR2 YSYEKL. This CDR3 contains 15 residues. V was shortened by 0 bases and J by 6 bases, with 13 bases between the two germline ends.

The genes are TRBV4-1 and TRBJ2-3, with a possible D match to TRBD1 (5 bases). The TCR was taken from a man between 18 and 29 years old in good health. Specimen: blood. CDR3 nucleotide sequence: TGCGCCAGCAGCCAAGAGGGTCAGGGAAGGGATACGCAGTATTTT. It yields the protein CASSQEGQGRDTQYF.